This is a list of T cell receptor beta chains from one sample in a study of cytomegalovirus exposure and HLA in healthy donors. Measured with immunoSEQ multiplex PCR; TCRdb has only the in-frame clones, and not every one. The data show 85,000 to 90,000 clones, 65% to 80% seen once. The sequencing input was PBMCs. The receptors stem from a man aged 30 to 45 in good health and CMV-seropositive. The CDR3 runs from the conserved cysteine through the conserved F or W. Size is stated for part of the rows, as once, few or many counts, or as a class when the clone is expanded.

CDR3 protein: CASSVNPGHTNTGELFF
J gene: TRBJ2-2
clone size: .
V gene: TRBV9

CDR3 protein: CASSQDTGAGGETQYF
J gene: TRBJ2-5
clone size: .
V gene: TRBV4-2

CDR3 protein: CASSLGLRLTDTQYF
J gene: TRBJ2-3
clone size: .
V gene: TRBV5-1

CDR3 protein: CAIILRGQGSNQPQHF
J gene: TRBJ1-5
clone size: .
V gene: TRBV10-3

CDR3 protein: CASSLKTGSIYGYTF
J gene: TRBJ1-2
clone size: few
V gene: TRBV6-5

CDR3 protein: CASSPGTSSYNEQFF
J gene: TRBJ2-1
clone size: .
V gene: TRBV13

CDR3 protein: CASSFRDRGRNEQFF
J gene: TRBJ2-1
clone size: .
V gene: TRBV7-9

CDR3 protein: CASSPSGVIEETQYF
J gene: TRBJ2-5
clone size: .
V gene: TRBV28

CDR3 protein: CASSAIAGGSTDTQYF
J gene: TRBJ2-3
clone size: .
V gene: TRBV6-1

CDR3 protein: CASSAPNRRGETQYF
J gene: TRBJ2-5
clone size: .
V gene: TRBV7-2

CDR3 protein: CAWRAVWTGELFF
J gene: TRBJ2-2
clone size: .
V gene: TRBV30

CDR3 protein: CASSVGDSVRINQPQHF
J gene: TRBJ1-5
clone size: .
V gene: TRBV9

CDR3 protein: CASSSGQVYNSPLHF
J gene: TRBJ1-6
clone size: .
V gene: TRBV28

CDR3 protein: CASRGLGRGYTF
J gene: TRBJ1-2
clone size: few
V gene: TRBV2

CDR3 protein: CASSKGQDYYEQYF
J gene: TRBJ2-7
clone size: few
V gene: TRBV5-1

CDR3 protein: CASSLAGTAGNTIYF
J gene: TRBJ1-3
clone size: .
V gene: TRBV5-1

CDR3 protein: CASSPPDSSYEQYF
J gene: TRBJ2-7
clone size: .
V gene: TRBV18

CDR3 protein: CASSGLPGTVPNQPQHF
J gene: TRBJ1-5
clone size: .
V gene: TRBV6-1

CDR3 protein: CASSPLGAYGYTF
J gene: TRBJ1-2
clone size: .
V gene: TRBV7-2

CDR3 protein: CASSQDNVLNSPLHF
J gene: TRBJ1-6
clone size: .
V gene: TRBV4-3

CDR3 protein: CASSDRWARSGGYSNQPQHF
J gene: TRBJ1-5
clone size: .
V gene: TRBV6-1

CDR3 protein: CSVGGEEFGREQYF
J gene: TRBJ2-7
clone size: few
V gene: TRBV29-1